This T cell receptor (beta chain) was observed in a study of blood T cell repertoires in COVID-19. At the level of the study: Collection of acute and convalescent COVID-19 samples took place in the United States, Italy and Spain.

The CDR3 length is 13 residues. Germline CDR1 is SGHTS and CDR2 is YDEGEE. Trimming pared 4 bases from V and 2 bases from J, leaving 9 bases between. The protocol was immunoSEQ multiplex PCR, while the TCRdb copy is restricted to in-frame clones and leaves out a portion. The data show about 52,000 clones, roughly 90% seen once. This receptor was identified in a man at least 80 years old with active or convalescent COVID-19. This chain uses TRBV5-8 with TRBJ1-2; D is perhaps TRBD1 (5 bases). Sequencing was carried out using peripheral blood. The CDR3 loop is CASSPGGNYGYTF. CDR3 DNA sequence: TGTGCCAGCAGCCCGGGGGGGAACTATGGCTACACCTTC.